The 29 T cell receptor beta chains presented below share a single source sample, sequenced in a study of PD-1 blockade in classical Hodgkin lymphoma. All the patients suffered relapse after autologous stem cell transplantation, and brentuximab vedotin exposure differed. Clones were sequenced by immunoSEQ multiplex PCR, and TCRdb holds only the in-frame ones, with some missing. The top ten clones hold 20% to 25% of a sample with 14,000 to 15,000 clones, 65% to 85% of them seen once. The material sequenced was peripheral blood mononuclear cells (PBMCs), taken before the second cycle of nivolumab. The receptors derive from a human donor with classical Hodgkin lymphoma.

The chain links TRBV29-1 to TRBJ1-4; 7 bases agree with TRBD1. The CDR3 has 14 amino acids. Germline loops: CDR1 SQVTM, CDR2 ANQGSEA. With 4 bases clipped from V and 0 bases from J, the junction kept 2 bases outside the gene matches. The CDR3 region is CSVGGTATNEKLFF. CDR3 in DNA: TGCAGCGTTGGTGGGACAGCAACTAATGAAAAACTGTTTTTT.

The genes are TRBV5-5 and TRBJ2-3; D is ambiguous. V was shortened by 1 base and J by 0 bases, with 9 bases between the two germline ends. From germline, CDR1 is SGHKS and CDR2 YYEKEE (reference sequence). This CDR3 spans 15 amino acids. In DNA, the CDR3 is TGTGCCAGCAGCTTGACAGTAATTAGCACAGATACGCAGTATTTT. Amino acids: CASSLTVISTDTQYF.

V usage is TRBV6-1 and J usage is TRBJ1-3; a possible D gene is TRBD1 (5 bases). With 1 base removed from V and 3 bases from J, the gap between germline ends came to 13 bases. This CDR3 is built from 16 residues. Germline V gene data show CDR1 as MNHNS and CDR2 as SASEGT. CDR3 residues: CASSEVGGSFGNTIYF. DNA for the CDR3: TGTGCCAGCAGTGAAGTTGGGGGGTCGTTTGGAAACACCATATATTTT.

V and J are TRBV5-1 and TRBJ1-2, with D possibly matching TRBD1 (6 bases). The V end lost 0 bases, the J end lost 2 bases, and 8 bases lay between the germline ends. This CDR3 comprises 14 residues. Germline values: CDR1 SGHRS, CDR2 YFSETQ. CDR3 region: CASSLGQGNYGYTF. CDR3 sequence (DNA): TGCGCCAGCAGCTTGGGCCAGGGGAACTATGGCTACACCTTC.

On this clone: The junction does not match germline at one end; this may be a read error. The chain uses TRBV7-7 and TRBJ2-3; D uncertain. The V gene's germline CDR1 is SSHAT and CDR2 FNYEAQ (reference sequence). This CDR3 comprises 14 residues. The CDR3 DNA reads as TGTGCTAGCAGCTCCACCAGTCTCGGGGATACGCAGTATTTT. Its translation is CASSSTSLGDTQYF.

The rearrangement uses TRBV9 and TRBJ1-1, with D perhaps matching TRBD1 (5 bases). Germline V CDR1 and CDR2: SGDLS, YYNGEE. V gave up 1 base and J gave up 2 bases, with 9 bases separating them. The CDR3 is 14 amino acids. The CDR3 nucleotides read TGTGCCAGCAGCGTATTTGGGGGTAACACTGAAGCTTTCTTT. It codes for CASSVFGGNTEAFF.

This chain connects TRBV5-1 to TRBJ2-2, with 7 bases matching TRBD1. The CDR3 length is 16 residues. The J segment lost 0 bases and the V segment lost 7 bases, leaving 9 bases of the junction unmatched. Germline-derived CDR1 and CDR2 are SGHRS and YFSETQ. CDR3 loop: CASQETGYSNTGELFF. DNA for the CDR3: TGCGCCAGCCAAGAGACAGGGTATTCGAACACCGGGGAGCTGTTTTTT.

This clone occurred a few times. The chain joins TRBV10-3 to TRBJ2-5; TRBD1 matches 7 bases. Per the germline V gene, CDR1 is ENHRY and CDR2 is SYGVKD. The V gene end was trimmed by 4 bases and the J gene end by 1 base; junction bases not matched to a gene: 6. The CDR3 has 15 residues. The CDR3 DNA reads TGTGCCATCAGTGGGGACAGCAGCAGCCAAGAGACCCAGTACTTC. Its protein is CAISGDSSSQETQYF.

The table lists this clone with a few counts. The chain combines TRBV14 with TRBJ1-5, with TRBD1 identical over 8 bases. Germline CDR1 and CDR2: SGHDN and FVKESK. J gave up 3 bases and V 3 bases, and 7 bases lay outside the gene matches. CDR3 length: 16 residues. The CDR3: CASSQDDRGDNQPQHF. For the CDR3, the DNA is TGTGCCAGCAGCCAGGACGACAGGGGTGACAATCAGCCCCAGCATTTT.

This chain uses TRBV7-9 with TRBJ2-1; weak D call: TRBD1 (6 bases). Germline CDR1 SEHNR, CDR2 FQNEAQ (reference sequence). Trimming pared 11 bases from V and 9 bases from J, leaving 26 bases between. The CDR3 has 15 residues. CDR3 in DNA: TGTGCCGGCGTCAAGGGGGAAGGCCACGTCGTTGAGCAGTTCTTC. This encodes CAGVKGEGHVVEQFF. Full variable domain (rest looked up from reference TRBV7-9 and TRBJ2-1): DTGVSQNPRHKITKRGQNVTFRCDPISEHNRLYWYRQTLGQGPEFLTYFQNEAQLEKSRLLSDRFSAERPKGSFSTLEIQRTEQGDSAMYLCAGVKGEGHVVEQFFGPGTRLTVL.

The table lists this clone with a count of one. The chain links TRBV5-8 to TRBJ2-1, with TRBD1 matching over 7 bases. This CDR3 spans 17 amino acids. Germline-derived CDR1 and CDR2 are SGHTS and YDEGEE. J gave up 11 bases and V 5 bases, and 22 bases lay outside the gene matches. Written as DNA, the CDR3 is TGTGCCAGCAGTATAACAGTCGACAGGGATCCGTCGTTGAAGCAGTTCTTC. Its translation: CASSITVDRDPSLKQFF.

This chain joins TRBV7-6 and TRBJ2-2, with TRBD1 identical over 9 bases. The CDR3 runs to 18 residues. CDR1 is SGHVS and CDR2 is FNYEAQ in the germline V gene. V lost 1 base to trimming and J lost 6 bases; unmatched junction nucleotides: 12. DNA of the CDR3: TGTGCCAGCAGCTTAGGACCCCGGGACAGGGTGTTCCCCGGGGAGCTGTTTTTT. This sequence encodes CASSLGPRDRVFPGELFF.

This clone was recorded a few times. The V gene is TRBV19, the J gene TRBJ2-1, with 10 bases matching TRBD1. V gave up 7 bases and J gave up 8 bases; unmatched junction bases: 8. The CDR3 spans 14 residues. The germline gives CDR1 LNHDA, CDR2 SQIVND (reference sequence). The CDR3 region has the DNA TGTGCCAGTAAGCGGACAGGGGGAAGGGATGAGCAGTTCTTC. It codes for CASKRTGGRDEQFF.

This clone was found a few times. The genes are TRBV2 and TRBJ1-4; 9 positions agree with TRBD1. Trimming took 8 bases from V and 8 from J; bases not matched to a gene: 9. Germline V gene lookup returns CDR1 SNHLY and CDR2 FYNNEI. The CDR3 runs to 14 residues. The CDR3 reads CASGTGTGSEKLFF. CDR3 DNA sequence: TGTGCCAGCGGGACCGGGACAGGGTCAGAAAAACTGTTTTTT.

J is TRBJ2-3 and V is TRBV15; D perhaps matches TRBD2 (5 bases). Germline CDR1 is LNHNV and CDR2 is YYDKDF (reference sequence). The CDR3 runs 17 residues. The V gene lost 0 bases and the J gene lost 4 bases, with 17 bases spanning the gap. The CDR3, as DNA: TGTGCCACCAGCAGAGACCTATCGGGGATTTTGGCAGATACGCAGTATTTT. It codes for CATSRDLSGILADTQYF.

The V call is TRBV28, the J call TRBJ2-3; D is unresolved. This CDR3 is built from 13 residues. The V gene lost 3 bases and the J gene lost 2 bases, with 6 bases spanning the gap. Germline CDR1 is MDHEN and CDR2 is SYDVKM. CDR3 DNA sequence: TGTGCCAGCAGTTTCCCCCTCACAGATACGCAGTATTTT. Protein product: CASSFPLTDTQYF.

This chain joins TRBV2 and TRBJ2-1; TRBD2 matches at 13 bases. This CDR3 contains 15 residues. In germline, CDR1 is SNHLY, CDR2 FYNNEI. Unmatched junction bases numbered 10, after V lost 10 bases and J lost 7 bases. This CDR3 is CATSLGLAGLNEQFF. The CDR3 bases are TGTGCCACATCGCTGGGACTAGCGGGGTTGAATGAGCAGTTCTTC.

This rearrangement joins TRBV28 to TRBJ1-6; the D gene is possibly TRBD1 (5 bases). V was clipped by 6 bases and J by 3 bases, with 18 bases between them. CDR3 length: 17 residues. Germline CDR1 reads MDHEN; CDR2 reads SYDVKM. The CDR3 coding sequence is TGTGCCAGCAGCTCAGAGATTGCCAGGGTCTATAATTCACCCCTCCACTTT. This translates into CASSSEIARVYNSPLHF.

This clone was recorded once. The chain recombines TRBV5-1 with TRBJ1-2, with D tentatively TRBD1 (6 bases). The CDR3 has 13 residues. Trimming removed 4 bases at V and 8 bases at J, with 15 bases between. Per the germline V gene, CDR1 is SGHRS and CDR2 is YFSETQ. The CDR3 region has the DNA TGCGCCAGCAGCACCGCGGACAGCGGAGGCTACACCTTC. It codes for CASSTADSGGYTF.

V gene TRBV9 combines with J gene TRBJ1-2; no reliable D call. The CDR3 runs to 14 residues. V lost 3 bases to trimming and J lost 2 bases, with 11 bases between them. CDR1 is SGDLS, CDR2 YYNGEE, per germline. The CDR3 protein is CASSASGVNYGYTF. The CDR3 DNA reads as TGTGCCAGCAGCGCCTCCGGGGTAAACTATGGCTACACCTTC.

This chain connects TRBV7-2 to TRBJ2-7; D unresolved. CDR1 is SGHTA and CDR2 is FQGNSA in the germline V gene. CDR3 length: 12 amino acids. V was clipped by 4 bases and J by 1 base, with 5 bases between them. The CDR3 is CASSSISYEQYF. As DNA, the CDR3 is TGTGCCAGCAGCTCTATATCCTACGAGCAGTACTTC.

The chain joins TRBV5-1 to TRBJ2-7; 11 nucleotides match TRBD1. The CDR3 spans 14 residues. Trimming took 4 bases from V and 6 from J; bases not matched to a gene: 6. The germline gives CDR1 SGHRS, CDR2 YFSETQ. The CDR3 here is CASSPGTGGGEQYF. CDR3 in DNA: TGCGCCAGCAGCCCCGGGACAGGGGGTGGCGAGCAGTACTTC.

Of note for this clone: This sample includes further DNA sequences coding for the same CDR3. The rearrangement joins TRBV27 to TRBJ1-2, with 11 bases identical to TRBD1. CDR1 is MNHEY and CDR2 is SMNVEV in the germline V gene (reference sequence). The CDR3 is 14 residues long. V trimming: 5 bases; J trimming: 8 bases; junction bases outside the gene matches: 7. The CDR3 DNA reads TGTGCCAGCAGTGTGGACAGGGGGCGTCGGGGCTACACCTTC. This translates into CASSVDRGRRGYTF.

In this sample, this clone turned up a few times. J is TRBJ1-6 and V is TRBV7-9, with TRBD1 matching 8 bases. V was pared by 4 bases and J by 8 bases, with 7 bases of the junction left unmatched. CDR3 length: 15 amino acids. Per the germline V gene, CDR1 is SEHNR and CDR2 is FQNEAQ (reference sequence). CDR3 residues: CASSSGQVDYSPLHF. CDR3 nucleotides: TGTGCCAGCAGCTCGGGACAGGTCGACTATTCACCCCTCCACTTT.

This chain connects TRBV7-9 to TRBJ1-4; 7 bases align to TRBD1. This CDR3 is built from 14 residues. V lost 2 bases, J lost 6 bases, and 3 bases stayed unmatched. Per germline, CDR1 SEHNR and CDR2 FQNEAQ (reference sequence). DNA for the CDR3: TGTGCCAGCAGCTTACGACAGGGAGATGAAAAACTGTTTTTT. It is translated as CASSLRQGDEKLFF.

The chain is built from TRBV5-1 and TRBJ2-4, with D unresolved. Germline V gives CDR1 SGHRS, CDR2 YFSETQ. The CDR3 consists of 15 residues. Trimming cost V 1 base and J 8 bases, with 16 bases left between them. DNA for the CDR3: TGCGCCAGCAGCTTGTTGGCCGCCCCCGAGGACATTCAGTACTTC. This gives the protein CASSLLAAPEDIQYF.

The chain links TRBV5-8 to TRBJ1-1, with a tentative D call TRBD1 (6 bases). The germline CDR1 and CDR2 sequences are SGHTS and YDEGEE. The CDR3 is 13 residues long. V was cut by 0 bases and J by 12 bases, with 15 bases left in between. CDR3 sequence (DNA): TGTGCCAGCAGCTTGGCTACAGGGAGAGGGCCTTTCTTT. This encodes CASSLATGRGPFF.

The CDR3 protein is CASMIAGGYEQYF. The DNA of the CDR3 is TGCGCCAGCATGATAGCGGGGGGTTACGAGCAGTACTTC. The rearrangement links TRBV10-2 to TRBJ2-7; 10 nucleotides align to TRBD2. This CDR3 has 13 amino acids. J was trimmed by 4 bases and V by 7 bases; bases with no gene match: 4. In germline, CDR1 is WSHSY, CDR2 SAAADI.

The V call is TRBV7-9, the J call TRBJ2-7, with D tentatively TRBD2 (6 bases). This CDR3 region has 14 residues. The V and J ends lost 5 bases and 9 bases respectively, with 20 bases between them. Germline CDR1 reads SEHNR; CDR2 reads FQNEAQ (reference sequence). The CDR3 here is CASSPSGGPGGQYF. In DNA, the CDR3 is TGTGCCAGCAGCCCTAGTGGAGGGCCGGGCGGGCAGTACTTC.